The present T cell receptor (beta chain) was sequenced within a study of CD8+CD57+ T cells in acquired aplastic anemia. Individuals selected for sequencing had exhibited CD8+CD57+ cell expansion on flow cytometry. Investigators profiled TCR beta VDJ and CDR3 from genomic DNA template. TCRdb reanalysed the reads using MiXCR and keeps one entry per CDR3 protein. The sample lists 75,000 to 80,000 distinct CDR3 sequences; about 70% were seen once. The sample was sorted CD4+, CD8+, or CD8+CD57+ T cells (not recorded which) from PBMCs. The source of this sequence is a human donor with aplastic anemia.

CDR3: CASSDSGTGVYEQYF. CDR3 coding DNA: TGCGCCAGCAGTGATTCCGGGACAGGGGTGTACGAGCAGTACTTC. The rearrangement joins TRBV10-1 to TRBJ2-7; 10 nucleotides match TRBD1. This CDR3 has 15 amino acids. With 3 bases clipped from V and 4 bases from J, the junction kept 6 bases outside the gene matches. Germline CDR1 WNHNN, CDR2 SYGVQD (reference sequence).